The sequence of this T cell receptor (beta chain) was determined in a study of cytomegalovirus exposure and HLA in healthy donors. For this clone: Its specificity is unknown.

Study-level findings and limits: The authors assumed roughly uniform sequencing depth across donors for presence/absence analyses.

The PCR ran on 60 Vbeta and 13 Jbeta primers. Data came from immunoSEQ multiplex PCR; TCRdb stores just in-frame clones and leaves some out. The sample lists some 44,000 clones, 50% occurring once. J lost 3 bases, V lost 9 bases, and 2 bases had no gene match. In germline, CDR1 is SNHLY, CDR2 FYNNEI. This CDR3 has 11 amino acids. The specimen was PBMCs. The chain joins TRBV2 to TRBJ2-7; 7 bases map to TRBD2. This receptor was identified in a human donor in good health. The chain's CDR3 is CASRTSYEQYF. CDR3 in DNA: TGTGCCAGTAGGACTAGCTACGAGCAGTACTTC.